One TCR beta chain is described in this entry. The repertoire was sequenced with immunoSEQ multiplex PCR; TCRdb's copy has only in-frame clones and lacks some. The sample has fewer than 90,000 clones, 90% to 95% seen once. This CDR3 comprises 15 residues. Germline lookup yields CDR1 SGHRS and CDR2 YFSETQ. Trimming took off 3 bases at V and 2 bases at J, with 12 bases between the two ends. This sample is drawn from a study of technical replicates of blood from a handful of donors. The specimen sequenced was T cells isolated from PBMCs. The TCR originated in a human donor in good health. The chain has TRBV5-1 and TRBJ2-1; D is uncertain. This chain's CDR3 is CASSSTGSPYNEQFF. The CDR3 bases are TGCGCCAGCAGCTCTACGGGTAGCCCCTACAATGAGCAGTTCTTC.